This TCR beta chain was profiled in a study of regulatory T cells in long-lasting Graves disease. The CDR3 extends over 16 amino acids. The ends lost 2 bases at V and 1 base at J; junction bases unmatched: 7. CDR1 is DFQATT, CDR2 SNEGSKA, per germline (reference sequence). Through Arm-PCR of CDR3 regions and iRepertoire HTBI primers, TCR beta libraries were built. TCRdb independently ran MiXCR on the multiplex PCR reads; one entry per CDR3 protein. The data contain roughly 250,000 distinct CDR3 sequences, approximately 18% of them singletons. Time point specified: newly diagnosed GD, antithyroid drugs for less than 3 months. RNA extracted from PBMCs served as the sequencing template. Graves' disease diagnosis followed American Thyroid Association guidelines. EDTA tubes held 9 to 10 milliliters of peripheral blood from each patient. This clonotype was seen many times. This same sample was also part of a study on T cells in Graves' hyperthyroidism and ophthalmopathy. Per that paper: The HTBI set primed first-round TCR CDR3 RT-PCR. Also found in blood were most expanded thyroid clonotypes above 0.001.

The receptor was isolated from a woman younger than 45 with Graves disease. Sequencing used peripheral blood mononuclear cells (PBMCs), obtained at new diagnosis, from a patient treated with antithyroid drugs. The chain uses TRBV20-1 and TRBJ2-3; 9 nucleotides line up with TRBD2. The CDR3 is CSARSKSSGGTDTQYF. DNA for the CDR3: TGCAGTGCTAGATCTAAATCTAGCGGGGGCACAGATACGCAGTATTTT.